There are a few counts of the clone carrying this T cell receptor beta chain. As yet, its antigen is unknown. The data derive from a study of T cells in Graves' hyperthyroidism and ophthalmopathy. The study's findings and limits: Most thyroid clonotypes that were expanded above 0.001 also turned up in blood.

TCR beta CDR3 regions were amplified from RNA transcripts. The TCR CDR3 first-round RT-PCR relied on the HTBI primer set. MiXCR was run by TCRdb on the multiplex PCR reads, yielding one entry per CDR3 protein. Found here are more than 350,000 distinct CDR3 sequences, 17% of them singletons; the top ten hold around 35%. CDR1 and CDR2 from the germline V gene are SGHNT and YYREEE (reference sequence). The V and J ends lost 0 bases and 6 bases respectively, with 21 bases between them. The CDR3 covers 17 residues. Thyroid ultrasound and orbital computed tomography, with clinical symptoms and serum thyroxine and TRAb, informed diagnoses.

The sequence derives from a woman in her twenties or thirties with Graves' hyperthyroidism that later progressed to Graves' ophthalmopathy. The J gene is TRBJ1-1, the V gene TRBV5-4, with a tentative D call TRBD1 (6 bases). The specimen sequenced was blood. This CDR3 reads CASSLDGGGAWLAEAFF. The DNA for the CDR3 is TGTGCCAGCAGCTTGGACGGAGGGGGGGCATGGCTGGCTGAAGCTTTCTTT. Full variable domain (outside the CDR3, taken from reference TRBV5-4 and TRBJ1-1): ETGVTQSPTHLIKTRGQQVTLRCSSQSGHNTVSWYQQALGQGPQFIFQYYREEENGRGNFPPRFSGLQFPNYSSELNVNALELDDSALYLCASSLDGGGAWLAEAFFGQGTRLTVV.